The clone carrying this T cell receptor (beta chain) was observed a few times. Its antigen is currently unknown. In germline, CDR1 is MNHEY, CDR2 SVGEGT. The length of the CDR3 is 15 residues. The ends lost 2 bases at V and 2 bases at J; junction bases unmatched: 2. This specimen belongs to a study of T cell responses to AZD1222 COVID-19 vaccine. Overall study results and limits: It was only five to seven AZD1222 recipients who were seropositive at baseline. Only after the peak T cell response were repertoires sampled. Females outnumbered males among donors, who were mostly white British; clonal diversity was possibly underestimated.

The repertoire was sequenced with immunoSEQ multiplex PCR; TCRdb's copy has only in-frame clones and lacks some. Of around 160,000 clones in the sample, 92% were seen once. This chain connects TRBV6-2 or TRBV6-3 to TRBJ2-7, with 11 bases lining up with TRBD2. The material was peripheral blood, obtained 28 days after the second AZD1222 dose. The TCR originated in an adult who received the AZD1222 COVID-19 vaccine. This CDR3 reads CASSYGTSGTYEQYF. The CDR3 DNA follows: TGTGCCAGCAGTTACGGGACTAGCGGAACCTACGAGCAGTACTTC.